This record looks at one T cell receptor beta chain sequence and its context. Antigen unknown. The protocol was immunoSEQ multiplex PCR, while the TCRdb copy is restricted to in-frame clones and leaves out a portion. The table shows about 120,000 clones, with roughly 82% occurring only once. The CDR3 spans 14 residues. The V end lost 6 bases, the J end lost 3 bases, and 12 bases lay between the germline ends. The germline V gene encodes CDR1 PRHDT and CDR2 FYEKMQ (reference sequence). This sample stems from a study of cytomegalovirus exposure and HLA in healthy donors. As for the study in general: The same platform as the roughly 630 first-cohort repertoires was used for the 130 or so validation repertoires, a later analysis reported.

Donors were drawn from the approximately 120-subject validation cohort, separate from the approximately 620-subject first cohort. Overall study findings and caveats: Many donors shared some public TCRs, even though most TCR sequences were rare.

The receptor was isolated from a man aged 18 to 30 in good health and CMV-seronegative. The chain is built from TRBV13 and TRBJ2-1; the D gene is possibly TRBD2 (5 bases). Specimen: PBMCs. The CDR3 coding sequence is TGTGCCAGCAGAAGAGCGGTAGGCTACAATGAGCAGTTCTTC. This gives the protein CASRRAVGYNEQFF.